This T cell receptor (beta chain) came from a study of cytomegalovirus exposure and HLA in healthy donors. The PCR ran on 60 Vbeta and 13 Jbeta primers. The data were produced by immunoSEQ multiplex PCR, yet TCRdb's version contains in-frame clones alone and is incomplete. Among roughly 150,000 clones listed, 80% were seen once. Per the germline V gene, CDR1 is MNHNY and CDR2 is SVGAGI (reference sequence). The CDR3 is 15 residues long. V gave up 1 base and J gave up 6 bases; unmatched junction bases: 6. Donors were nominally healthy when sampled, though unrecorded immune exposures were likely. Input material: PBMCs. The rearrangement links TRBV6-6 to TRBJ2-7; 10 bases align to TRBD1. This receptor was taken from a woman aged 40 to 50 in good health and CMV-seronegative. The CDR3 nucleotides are TGTGCCAGCAGTTACTGGACAGGGGGAACGGGCGAGCAGTACTTC. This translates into CASSYWTGGTGEQYF.